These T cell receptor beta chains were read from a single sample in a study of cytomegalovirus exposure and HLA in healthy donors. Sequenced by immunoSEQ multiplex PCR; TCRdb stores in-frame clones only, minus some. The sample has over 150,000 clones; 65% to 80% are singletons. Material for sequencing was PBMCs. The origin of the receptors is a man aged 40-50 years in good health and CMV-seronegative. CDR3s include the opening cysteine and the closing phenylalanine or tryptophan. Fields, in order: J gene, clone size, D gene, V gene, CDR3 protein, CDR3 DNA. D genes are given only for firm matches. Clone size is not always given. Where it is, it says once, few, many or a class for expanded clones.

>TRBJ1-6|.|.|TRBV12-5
CASGFAFRGADSPLHF
TGTGCTAGTGGTTTCGCCTTCCGGGGTGCAGATTCGCCCCTCCACTTT
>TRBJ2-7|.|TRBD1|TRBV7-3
CASSLDQGAREQYF
TGTGCCAGCAGCTTAGATCAGGGGGCGAGAGAGCAGTACTTC
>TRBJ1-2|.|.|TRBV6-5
CASSYTAGEVGGYTF
TGTGCCAGCAGTTATACAGCGGGGGAAGTCGGGGGCTACACCTTC
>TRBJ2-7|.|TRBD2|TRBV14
CASSPDSGASYEQYF
TGTGCCAGCAGCCCCGATAGCGGGGCCTCCTACGAGCAGTACTTC
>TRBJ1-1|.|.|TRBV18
CASSPQQGVDTEAFF
TGTGCCAGCTCACCCCAACAGGGCGTTGACACTGAAGCTTTCTTT
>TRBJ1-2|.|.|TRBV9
CASSPRGGDYGYTF
TGTGCCAGCAGCCCGAGAGGGGGTGACTATGGCTACACCTTC
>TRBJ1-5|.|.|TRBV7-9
CASSFRFWTASNQPQHF
TGTGCCAGCAGCTTTCGGTTCTGGACAGCCAGCAATCAGCCCCAGCATTTT
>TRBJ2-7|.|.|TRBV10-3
CAISALSLYEQYF
TGTGCCATCAGTGCTTTATCCCTCTACGAGCAGTACTTC
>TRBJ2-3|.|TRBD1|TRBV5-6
CASSTRDRADTQYF
TGTGCCAGCAGCACCCGGGACAGGGCGGATACGCAGTATTTT
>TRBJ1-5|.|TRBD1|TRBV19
CASRDRANQPQHF
TGTGCCAGTCGGGACAGGGCGAATCAGCCCCAGCATTTT
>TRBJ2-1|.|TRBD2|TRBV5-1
CASSLSSGGYNEQFF
TGCGCCAGCAGCTTAAGTAGCGGGGGCTACAATGAGCAGTTCTTC
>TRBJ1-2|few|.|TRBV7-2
CASSRDMNGYTF
TGTGCCAGCAGCCGCGACATGAATGGCTACACCTTC
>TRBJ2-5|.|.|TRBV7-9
CASRDTGRETQYF
TGTGCCAGCCGGGACACCGGGCGAGAGACCCAGTACTTC
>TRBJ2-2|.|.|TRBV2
CASSPVLLVPGELFF
TGTGCCAGCAGTCCCGTTCTACTAGTTCCCGGGGAGCTGTTTTTT
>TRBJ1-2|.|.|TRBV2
CASSEKGANYGYTF
TGTGCCAGCAGTGAAAAGGGAGCTAACTATGGCTACACCTTC
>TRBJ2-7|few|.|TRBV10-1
CASSDRGRSYEQYF
TGCGCCAGCAGTGACCGTGGCCGATCTTACGAGCAGTACTTC
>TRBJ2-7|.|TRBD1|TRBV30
CAWSVSWQGAYEQYF
TGTGCCTGGAGTGTATCTTGGCAGGGGGCCTACGAGCAGTACTTC
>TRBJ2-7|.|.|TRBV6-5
CASRGGANSYEQYF
TGCGCCAGCAGAGGGGGGGCTAACTCCTACGAGCAGTACTTC
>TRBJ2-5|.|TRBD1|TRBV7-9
CASSLGGQGARETQYF
TGTGCCAGCAGCTTAGGGGGACAGGGGGCACGGGAGACCCAGTACTTC
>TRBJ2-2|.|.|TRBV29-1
CSVVNSAGSTGELFF
TGCAGCGTTGTGAATTCGGCAGGGTCCACCGGGGAGCTGTTTTTT
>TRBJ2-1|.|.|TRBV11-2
CASSPGGGTARKQFF
TGTGCCAGCAGCCCGGGGGGCGGTACCGCAAGAAAGCAGTTCTTC
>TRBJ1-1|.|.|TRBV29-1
CSAQAGVNTEAFF
TGCAGCGCCCAAGCGGGGGTGAACACTGAAGCTTTCTTT
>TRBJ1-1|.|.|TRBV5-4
CASSLAGGRLTEAFF
TGTGCCAGCAGCTTGGCCGGGGGGAGGTTGACTGAAGCTTTCTTT
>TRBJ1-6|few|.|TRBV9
CASSVDQLSPLHF
TGTGCCAGCAGCGTTGATCAGTTATCACCCCTCCACTTT
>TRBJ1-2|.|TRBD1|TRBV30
CAWVQGAYGYTF
TGTGCCTGGGTGCAGGGGGCCTATGGCTACACCTTC
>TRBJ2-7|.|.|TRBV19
CASSVTGTGSDEQYF
TGTGCCAGTAGTGTTACCGGTACAGGGAGCGACGAGCAGTACTTC
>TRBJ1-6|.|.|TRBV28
CASSPPKGFYNSPLHF
TGTGCCAGCAGTCCCCCTAAGGGGTTCTATAATTCACCCCTCCACTTT
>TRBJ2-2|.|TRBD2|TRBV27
CASSFLSGGAGTGELFF
TGTGCCAGCAGTTTCCTTAGCGGGGGGGCCGGCACCGGGGAGCTGTTTTTT
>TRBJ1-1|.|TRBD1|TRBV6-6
CASSQQGIVPEAFF
TGTGCCAGCAGTCAACAGGGGATAGTGCCTGAAGCTTTCTTT
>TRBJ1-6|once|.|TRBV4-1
CASSQGGAGDSPLHF
TGCGCCAGCAGCCAAGGGGGAGCCGGGGATTCACCCCTCCACTTT
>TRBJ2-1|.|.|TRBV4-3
CASSHYSGDFSYNEQFF
TGCGCCAGCAGCCACTATTCGGGGGACTTCTCCTACAATGAGCAGTTCTTC
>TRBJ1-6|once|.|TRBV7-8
CASSLEGRVNSPLHF
TGTGCCAGCAGCTTAGAAGGCAGGGTCAATTCACCCCTCCACTTT
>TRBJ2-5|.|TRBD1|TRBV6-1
CASSSTGTAETQYF
TGTGCCAGCAGCTCAACCGGGACAGCAGAGACCCAGTACTTC
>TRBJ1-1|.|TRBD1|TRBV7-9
CSSSFTRQGGPEAFF
TGTTCCAGCAGCTTCACCCGACAGGGGGGGCCTGAAGCTTTCTTT
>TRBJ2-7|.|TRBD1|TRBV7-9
CASSLAGQGWNEQYF
TGTGCCAGCAGCTTAGCGGGACAGGGGTGGAACGAGCAGTACTTC
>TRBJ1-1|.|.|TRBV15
CATSRVAGNKAFF
TGTGCCACCAGCAGAGTTGCGGGCAACAAAGCTTTCTTT
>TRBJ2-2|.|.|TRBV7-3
CASRGGATGELFF
TGTGCCAGCAGGGGGGGGGCAACCGGGGAGCTGTTTTTT
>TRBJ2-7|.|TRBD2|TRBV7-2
CASSPYSGGDYEQYF
TGTGCCAGCAGCCCGTATAGCGGGGGAGACTACGAGCAGTACTTC
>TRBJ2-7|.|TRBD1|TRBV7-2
CASSLGQGRNEQYF
TGTGCCAGCAGCTTAGGACAGGGGCGGAACGAGCAGTACTTC
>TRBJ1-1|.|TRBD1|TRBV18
CASSPTGGQGTEAFF
TGTGCCAGCTCGCCAACTGGGGGACAGGGCACTGAAGCTTTCTTT
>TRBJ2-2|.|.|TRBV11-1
CASSLQGTGELFF
TGTGCCAGCAGCCTACAGGGAACCGGGGAGCTGTTTTTT
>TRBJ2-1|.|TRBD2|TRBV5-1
CASSKGLAGPNEQFF
TGCGCCAGCAGCAAGGGACTAGCGGGGCCGAATGAGCAGTTCTTC
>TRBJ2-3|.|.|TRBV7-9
CASSLGLAWTDTQYF
TGTGCCAGCAGCTTAGGTCTAGCATGGACAGATACGCAGTATTTT